What follows describes a single T cell receptor beta chain. This CDR3 contains 15 residues. The V gene end was trimmed by 5 bases and the J gene end by 1 base; junction bases not matched to a gene: 6. Germline CDR1 is MNHEY and CDR2 is SVGEGT. These data come from a study of blood T cell repertoires in COVID-19. Authors' data handling: Cell counts per sample came from amplifying reference gene primers. Repertoires were generated with immunoSEQ multiplex PCR, while TCRdb's copy carries only in-frame clones and drops some. The V and J calls and the clone size are those of that table, but D and trimming were determined from the DNA. This table holds approximately 300,000 clones, approximately 85% found once.

V usage is TRBV6-2 or TRBV6-3 and J usage is TRBJ1-1, with 8 positions matching TRBD1. The origin of this receptor is a human donor with COVID-19, enrolled during active disease. The donor label of this sample is uncertain. Sequenced: peripheral blood. The CDR3 DNA reads TGTGCCAGCAGTAAAGACAGGGGTAAGAACACTGAAGCTTTCTTT. Amino acid sequence: CASSKDRGKNTEAFF.